This passage covers 27 T cell receptor beta chains from one sample sequenced in a study of immune cell composition in non-small cell lung cancer. Method: immunoSEQ multiplex PCR; TCRdb's copy keeps in-frame clones and lacks some. The repertoire consists of about 15,000 clones, with approximately 69% occurring once and the leading ten covering roughly 7.5%. The material sequenced was lung tumor tissue. All receptors derive from a human donor with non-small cell lung cancer.

This chain links TRBV27 with TRBJ1-6; TRBD1 matches 7 bases. J gave up 8 bases and V 3 bases, and 7 bases lay outside the gene matches. The CDR3 loop spans 15 amino acids. Germline CDR1 MNHEY, CDR2 SMNVEV (reference sequence). This CDR3 is CASSFWQGDYSPLHF. The CDR3 DNA sequence: TGTGCCAGCAGTTTTTGGCAGGGGGACTATTCACCCCTCCACTTT.

The chain carries TRBV7-8 and TRBJ1-2, with 7 bases identical to TRBD1. The CDR3 contains 14 residues. Germline V gene sequence: CDR1 SGHVS, CDR2 FQNEAQ. J gave up 5 bases and V 4 bases, and 7 bases lay outside the gene matches. As DNA, the CDR3 is TGTGCCAGCAGCTCCACGGGACAGACTTATGGCTACACCTTC. It is translated as CASSSTGQTYGYTF.

The chain uses TRBV7-2 and TRBJ1-2; possible D gene TRBD1, 5 bases. The CDR3 is made up of 13 amino acids. CDR1 is SGHTA and CDR2 is FQGNSA in the germline V gene. Trimming pared 4 bases from V and 7 bases from J, leaving 13 bases between. CDR3 nucleotide sequence: TGTGCCAGCAGCTCCGCCAGGGTTAGTGGCTACACCTTC. Protein product: CASSSARVSGYTF.

The chain employs TRBV30 and TRBJ1-2, with 10 nucleotides matching TRBD1. V was pared by 2 bases and J by 4 bases, with 4 bases of the junction left unmatched. Germline CDR1 and CDR2: GTSNPN and SVGIG (reference sequence). This CDR3 has 14 amino acids. In nucleotides, the CDR3 is TGTGCCTGGAGTACCCGGACAGGGGGCTATGGCTACACCTTC. Its translation is CAWSTRTGGYGYTF.

The rearrangement links TRBV6-6 to TRBJ2-5; TRBD1 matches at 10 bases. Losses at the gene ends were 6 bases for V and 5 bases for J; bases not matched to a gene: 9. This CDR3 contains 15 residues. The germline CDR1 and CDR2 sequences are MNHNY and SVGAGI (reference sequence). DNA for the CDR3: TGTGCCAGCAGCCGGACGACAGGGGGCCAGGAGACCCAGTACTTC. Amino acid sequence: CASSRTTGGQETQYF.

The chain uses TRBV5-6 and TRBJ2-5; 11 bases are a match to TRBD2. The germline CDR1 and CDR2 sequences are SGHDT and YYEEEE. This CDR3 region has 16 residues. V shed 1 base and J 5 bases; nucleotides not matched to a gene: 7. CDR3 DNA: TGTGCCAGCAGCTTGCTTAGCGGGGGGGAGGTGGAGACCCAGTACTTC. The encoded protein is CASSLLSGGEVETQYF.

J is TRBJ1-4 and V is TRBV28; D is perhaps TRBD1 (6 bases). Germline CDR1 and CDR2: MDHEN and SYDVKM. CDR3 length: 16 amino acids. The V end lost 3 bases, the J end lost 7 bases, and 18 bases lay between the germline ends. The CDR3 spells CASSFTGRGGREKLFF. CDR3 in DNA: TGTGCCAGCAGTTTTACCGGAAGGGGGGGACGTGAAAAACTGTTTTTT.

This sequence joins TRBV11-2 and TRBJ1-6; a possible D gene is TRBD1 (5 bases). The CDR3 sequence is 14 residues long. V lost 1 base, J lost 9 bases, and 10 bases lay in between. CDR1 is SGHAT, CDR2 FQNNGV, per germline. CDR3 region: CASSLVAGSSPLHF. CDR3 DNA sequence: TGTGCCAGCAGCTTAGTAGCAGGGTCTTCACCCCTCCACTTT.

A few counts support this clone. The chain joins TRBV7-3 to TRBJ1-6, with D possibly matching TRBD1 (5 bases). V dropped 2 bases and J dropped 7 bases, with 9 bases sitting between them. This CDR3 contains 14 residues. CDR1 is SGHTA, CDR2 FQGTGA, per germline. CDR3 in amino acids: CASSLQGSNSPLHF. Here the CDR3 DNA reads TGTGCCAGCAGCTTACAGGGTAGCAATTCACCCCTCCACTTT.

The chain is built from TRBV12-1 and TRBJ2-5; TRBD1, the table's D call, was not compared with the DNA. TRBV12-1 is flagged as a pseudogene. This CDR3 is 18 amino acids long. The CDR3 loop is CASSLTRDREWCMCAQYF. For the CDR3, the DNA is TGTGCCAGCAGCTTGACCCGGGACAGGGAGTGGTGTATGTGCGCCCAGTACTTC.

The rearrangement joins TRBV6-1 to TRBJ1-6; D is undetermined. The CDR3 has 11 residues. The V end lost 6 bases, the J end lost 7 bases, and 4 bases lay between the germline ends. Germline loops: CDR1 MNHNS, CDR2 SASEGT. The DNA for the CDR3 is TGTGCCAGCAGAACAAATTCACCCCTCCACTTT. Translating it yields CASRTNSPLHF.

The rearrangement joins TRBV11-3 to TRBJ2-1; weak D call: TRBD2 (6 bases). V lost 5 bases to trimming and J lost 8 bases, with 16 bases between them. CDR1 is SGHNT, CDR2 YENEEA, per germline. The CDR3 is 14 residues long. As DNA, the CDR3 is TGTGCCAGCAGCCCGTGGCTAGCGTCGGATGAGCAGTTCTTC. Its translation: CASSPWLASDEQFF. The variable domain in full, with the rest retrieved from reference TRBV11-3 and TRBJ2-1, is EAGVVQSPRYKIIEKKQPVAFWCNPISGHNTLYWYLQNLGQGPELLIRYENEEAVDDSQLPKDRFSAERLKGVDSTLKIQPAELGDSAVYLCASSPWLASDEQFFGPGTRLTVL.

The chain couples TRBV9 to TRBJ1-1; weak D call: TRBD1 (5 bases). The CDR3 spans 15 residues. The V end lost 3 bases, the J end lost 1 base, and 13 bases lay between the germline ends. Germline values: CDR1 SGDLS, CDR2 YYNGEE. This chain's CDR3 is CASSAHDRPNTEAFF. CDR3 DNA: TGTGCCAGCAGCGCGCACGACAGACCGAACACTGAAGCTTTCTTT.

In its sample, this clone was seen a few times. The chain employs TRBV7-9 and TRBJ2-7; 7 positions match TRBD1. J was trimmed by 0 bases and V by 4 bases; bases with no gene match: 6. Germline V lookup: CDR1 SEHNR, CDR2 FQNEAQ (reference sequence). CDR3 length: 15 amino acids. The CDR3: CASSWDRLSSYEQYF. Here the CDR3 DNA reads TGTGCCAGCAGCTGGGACAGACTTAGCTCCTACGAGCAGTACTTC.

This clone was seen just once. The chain recombines TRBV9 with TRBJ1-1, with D hard to call. Trimming took off 3 bases at V and 3 bases at J, with 15 bases between the two ends. Germline V gives CDR1 SGDLS, CDR2 YYNGEE. The CDR3 has 15 amino acids. CDR3: CASSARRVSDTEAFF. CDR3 bases: TGTGCCAGCAGCGCCCGGAGGGTATCAGACACTGAAGCTTTCTTT.

V and J are TRBV5-1 and TRBJ1-1; D is uncertain. Germline lookup yields CDR1 SGHRS and CDR2 YFSETQ. V lost 4 bases and J lost 2, with 9 bases in between. The CDR3 has 13 amino acids. The DNA of the CDR3 is TGCGCCAGCAGCCCAGGTCCCAACACTGAAGCTTTCTTT. It is translated as CASSPGPNTEAFF.

Only one count was recorded for this clone. The chain joins TRBV5-1 to TRBJ2-1, with TRBD1 matching over 7 bases. Germline V gene lookup returns CDR1 SGHRS and CDR2 YFSETQ. The trim removed 3 bases at V and 5 bases at J, leaving 2 bases unmatched. The CDR3 runs 13 residues. This CDR3 reads CASSSGQNNEQFF. The DNA for the CDR3 is TGCGCCAGCAGCTCGGGACAGAACAATGAGCAGTTCTTC.

The V call is TRBV12-5, the J call TRBJ2-2; TRBD1 aligns across 8 bases. V lost 7 bases and J lost 3; bases outside the gene matches: 7. Germline V gene sequence: CDR1 LGHNT, CDR2 FRNRAP. The CDR3 consists of 15 residues. DNA for the CDR3: TGTGCTAGTGCCCCGGACAGGGCGTACACCGGGGAGCTGTTTTTT. It encodes CASAPDRAYTGELFF. The whole variable domain, remainder taken from reference TRBV12-5 and TRBJ2-2, is DARVTQTPRHKVTEMGQEVTMRCQPILGHNTVFWYRQTMMQGLELLAYFRNRAPLDDSGMPKDRFSAEMPDATLATLKIQPSEPRDSAVYFCASAPDRAYTGELFFGEGSRLTVL.

This chain joins TRBV6-6 and TRBJ2-1, with 10 bases that match TRBD2. Germline-derived CDR1 and CDR2 are MNHNY and SVGAGI (reference sequence). V was pared by 7 bases and J by 8 bases, with 5 bases of the junction left unmatched. The CDR3 totals 13 residues. The DNA of the CDR3 is TGTGCCAGCATAAGAGCGGGGGGGCATGAGCAGTTCTTC. Protein: CASIRAGGHEQFF.

The rearrangement uses TRBV29-1 and TRBJ1-4; D ambiguous. Between the trimmed V and J ends, which lost 5 bases and 0 bases, there was a span of 16 bases. CDR3 length: 16 amino acids. Germline loops: CDR1 SQVTM, CDR2 ANQGSEA. The CDR3 nucleotides are TGCAGCGTTCGGACTCGAACTGACGCAACTAATGAAAAACTGTTTTTT. This translates into CSVRTRTDATNEKLFF. The full variable domain, with the rest looked up from reference TRBV29-1 and TRBJ1-4, is SAVISQKPSRDICQRGTSLTIQCQVDSQVTMMFWYRQQPGQSLTLIATANQGSEATYESGFVIDKFPISRPNLTFSTLTVSNMSPEDSSIYLCSVRTRTDATNEKLFFGSGTQLSVL.

The chain couples TRBV7-6 to TRBJ1-2; possible D gene TRBD1, 6 bases. The CDR3 consists of 17 residues. Germline V CDR1 and CDR2: SGHVS, FNYEAQ. V dropped 2 bases and J dropped 4 bases, with 20 bases sitting between them. The CDR3 coding sequence is TGTGCCAGCAGCTTACGGGGGGGGGCAGGTTCCTTCTATGGCTACACCTTC. It codes for CASSLRGGAGSFYGYTF.

By frequency in the sample, this clone is medium-sized. The gene calls are TRBV2 and TRBJ2-7, with 9 bases fitting TRBD1. The junction had 4 bases not matched to a gene; V was cut back by 1 base and J by 3 bases. Germline lookup yields CDR1 SNHLY and CDR2 FYNNEI. The CDR3 extends over 15 amino acids. CDR3 in DNA: TGTGCCAGCAGTGAAGGCAAGGGACAGGGCTACGAGCAGTACTTC. As protein: CASSEGKGQGYEQYF.

V gene TRBV7-3 combines with J gene TRBJ1-4; no definite D call. V gave up 1 base and J gave up 4 bases, with 10 bases separating them. CDR1 is SGHTA, CDR2 FQGTGA, per germline. There are 15 residues in the CDR3. Here the CDR3 reads CASSLNGLINEKLFF. The CDR3 nucleotides read TGTGCCAGCAGCTTAAACGGTCTGATTAATGAAAAACTGTTTTTT.

The V call is TRBV5-1, the J call TRBJ1-1; 10 nucleotides line up with TRBD1. V lost 5 bases and J lost 4; bases outside the gene matches: 5. This CDR3 comprises 14 residues. In germline, CDR1 is SGHRS, CDR2 YFSETQ. The CDR3 DNA is TGCGCCAGCAGGGACAGGGGGAGGAGCACTGAAGCTTTCTTT. Residues: CASRDRGRSTEAFF.

This clone ranks as large. V gene TRBV9 combines with J gene TRBJ2-6; D possibly corresponds to TRBD1 (6 bases). Trimming left V 4 bases short and J 1 base short, with 9 bases between. The CDR3 loop spans 15 amino acids. The germline CDR1 and CDR2 sequences are SGDLS and YYNGEE. The CDR3 coding sequence is TGTGCCAGCAGCCCCACAGGGTCTGGGGCCAACGTCCTGACTTTC. The encoded protein is CASSPTGSGANVLTF.

Only one count was recorded for this clone. The V call is TRBV6-6, the J call TRBJ2-7, with TRBD1 matching over 9 bases. The V segment lost 6 bases and the J segment 5 bases; nucleotides outside the gene matches: 14. Per the germline V gene, CDR1 is MNHNY and CDR2 is SVGAGI (reference sequence). The CDR3 spans 16 residues. This CDR3 reads CASSPGQGPWGDEQYF. CDR3 in DNA: TGTGCCAGCAGCCCCGGACAGGGGCCGTGGGGCGACGAGCAGTACTTC.

The CDR3 protein is CASSQVQGSGNTIYF. The CDR3 DNA reads as TGCGCCAGCAGCCAAGTACAGGGCTCTGGAAACACCATATATTTT. V is TRBV4-3 and J is TRBJ1-3; weak D call: TRBD1 (6 bases). This CDR3 has 15 residues. CDR1 LGHNA and CDR2 YSLEER come from the germline V gene. With 1 base removed from V and 0 bases from J, the gap between germline ends came to 7 bases.